This TCR beta chain was captured in a study of blood T cell repertoires in COVID-19. Per the original data handling: Estimates of nucleated cell counts were drawn from the amplification of reference gene primers. Sequenced by immunoSEQ multiplex PCR; TCRdb stores in-frame clones only, minus some. The V and J calls and clone size come from that table; D and trimming were worked out from the DNA. The sample includes around 100,000 clones, 85% seen only once; the top ten take 2% to 2.5%. This clone has ten or more counts. V was pared by 3 bases and J by 0 bases, with 2 bases of the junction left unmatched. The CDR3 loop spans 14 amino acids. Per germline, CDR1 SGHTA and CDR2 FQGNSA.

Sequencing was done on a sample of peripheral blood. V usage is TRBV7-2 and J usage is TRBJ2-7, with TRBD2 identical over 7 bases. The sequence was obtained from a human donor in a cohort sampled during active COVID-19. The CDR3 protein is CASSFRTSSYEQYF. The CDR3 DNA reads as TGTGCCAGCAGCTTTCGGACTAGCTCCTACGAGCAGTACTTC. The full variable domain, in which reference TRBV7-2 and TRBJ2-7 provide the parts outside the CDR3, is GAGVSQSPSNKVTEKGKDVELRCDPISGHTALYWYRQSLGQGLEFLIYFQGNSAPDKSGLPSDRFSAERTGGSVSTLTIQRTQQEDSAVYLCASSFRTSSYEQYFGPGTRLTVT.